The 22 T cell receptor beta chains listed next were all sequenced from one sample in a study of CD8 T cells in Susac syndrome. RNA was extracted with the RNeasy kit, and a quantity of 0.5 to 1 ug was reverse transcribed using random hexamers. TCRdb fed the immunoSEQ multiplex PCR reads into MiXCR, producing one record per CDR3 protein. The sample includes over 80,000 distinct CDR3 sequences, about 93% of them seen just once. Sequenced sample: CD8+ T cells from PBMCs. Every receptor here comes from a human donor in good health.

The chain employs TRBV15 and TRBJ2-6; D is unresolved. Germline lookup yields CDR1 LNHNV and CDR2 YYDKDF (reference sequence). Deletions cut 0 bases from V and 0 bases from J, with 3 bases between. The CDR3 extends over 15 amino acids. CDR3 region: CATSRDNSGANVLTF. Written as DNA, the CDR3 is TGTGCCACCAGCAGAGACAACTCTGGGGCCAACGTCCTGACTTTC.

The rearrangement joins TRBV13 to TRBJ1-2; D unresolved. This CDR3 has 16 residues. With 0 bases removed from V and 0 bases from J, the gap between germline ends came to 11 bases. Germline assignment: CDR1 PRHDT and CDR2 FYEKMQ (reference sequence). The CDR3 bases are TGTGCCAGCAGCTTAGGGAGTGCAGCCTCTAACTATGGCTACACCTTC. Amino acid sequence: CASSLGSAASNYGYTF.

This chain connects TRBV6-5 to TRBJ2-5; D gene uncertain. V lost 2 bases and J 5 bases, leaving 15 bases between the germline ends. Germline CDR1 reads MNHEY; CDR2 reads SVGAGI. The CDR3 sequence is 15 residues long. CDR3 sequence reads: CASSYEGRLYETQYF. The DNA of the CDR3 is TGTGCCAGCAGTTACGAAGGCAGGTTATACGAGACCCAGTACTTC.

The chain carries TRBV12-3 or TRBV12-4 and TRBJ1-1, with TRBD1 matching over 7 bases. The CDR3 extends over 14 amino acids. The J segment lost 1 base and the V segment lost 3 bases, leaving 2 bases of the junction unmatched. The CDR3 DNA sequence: TGTGCCAGCAGTTTGACAGGGCGGAACACTGAAGCTTTCTTT. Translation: CASSLTGRNTEAFF.

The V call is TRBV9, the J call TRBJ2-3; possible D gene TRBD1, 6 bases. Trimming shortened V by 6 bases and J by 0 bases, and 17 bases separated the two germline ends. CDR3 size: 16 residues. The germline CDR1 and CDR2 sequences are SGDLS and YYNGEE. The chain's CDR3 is CASTGTFGTSTDTQYF. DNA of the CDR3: TGTGCCAGCACCGGGACGTTTGGGACAAGCACAGATACGCAGTATTTT.

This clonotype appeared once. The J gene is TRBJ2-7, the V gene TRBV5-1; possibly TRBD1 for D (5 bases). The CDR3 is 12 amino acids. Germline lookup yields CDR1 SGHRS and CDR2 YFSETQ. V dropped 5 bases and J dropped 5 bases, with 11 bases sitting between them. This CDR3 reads CASRTDADEQYF. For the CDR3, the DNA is TGCGCCAGCAGGACAGACGCCGACGAGCAGTACTTC.

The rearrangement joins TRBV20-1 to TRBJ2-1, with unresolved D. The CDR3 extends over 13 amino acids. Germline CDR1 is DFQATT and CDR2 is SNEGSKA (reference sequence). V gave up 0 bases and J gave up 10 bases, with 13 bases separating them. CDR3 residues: CSARDLKGWEQFF. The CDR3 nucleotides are TGCAGTGCTAGAGATCTTAAAGGGTGGGAGCAGTTCTTC.

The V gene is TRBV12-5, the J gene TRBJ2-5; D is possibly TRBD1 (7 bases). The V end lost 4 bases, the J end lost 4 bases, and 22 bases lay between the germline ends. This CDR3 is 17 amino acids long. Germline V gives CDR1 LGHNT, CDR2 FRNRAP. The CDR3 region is CASGSTGRGDVRETQYF. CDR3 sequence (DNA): TGTGCTAGTGGTTCGACAGGGCGGGGAGACGTCCGAGAGACCCAGTACTTC.

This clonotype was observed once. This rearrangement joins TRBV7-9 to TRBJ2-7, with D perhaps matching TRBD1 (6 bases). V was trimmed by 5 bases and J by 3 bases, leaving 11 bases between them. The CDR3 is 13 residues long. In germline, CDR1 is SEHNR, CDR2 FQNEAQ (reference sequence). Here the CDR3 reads CASSPGTIYEQYF. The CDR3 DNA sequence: TGTGCCAGCAGCCCCGGGACAATCTACGAGCAGTACTTC. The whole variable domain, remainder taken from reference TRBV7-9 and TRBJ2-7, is DTGVSQNPRHKITKRGQNVTFRCDPISEHNRLYWYRQTLGQGPEFLTYFQNEAQLEKSRLLSDRFSAERPKGSFSTLEIQRTEQGDSAMYLCASSPGTIYEQYFGPGTRLTVT.

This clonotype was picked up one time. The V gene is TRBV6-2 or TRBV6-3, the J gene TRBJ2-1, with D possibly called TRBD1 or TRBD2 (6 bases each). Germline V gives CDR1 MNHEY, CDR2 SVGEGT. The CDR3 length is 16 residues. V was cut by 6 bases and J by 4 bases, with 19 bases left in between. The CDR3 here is CASSPRSGGIYNEQFF. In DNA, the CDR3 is TGTGCCAGCAGCCCGCGTTCCGGGGGCATTTACAATGAGCAGTTCTTC.

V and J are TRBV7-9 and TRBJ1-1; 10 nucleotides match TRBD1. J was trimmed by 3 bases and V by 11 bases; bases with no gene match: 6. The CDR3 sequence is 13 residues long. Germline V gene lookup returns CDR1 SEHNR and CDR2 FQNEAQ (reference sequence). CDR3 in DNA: TGTGCCTCGACAGGGGGCAAGGACACTGAAGCTTTCTTT. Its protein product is CASTGGKDTEAFF.

For the CDR3, the DNA is TGTGCCAGCAGCGTGGCGGGGGGGCACACCGGGGAGCTGTTTTTT. Protein sequence: CASSVAGGHTGELFF. The chain links TRBV9 to TRBJ2-2; 9 nucleotides align to TRBD2. Germline CDR1 and CDR2: SGDLS and YYNGEE. Trimming at V came to 2 bases and at J to 3 bases, leaving 2 bases not matched to a gene. The CDR3 length is 15 residues. The full variable domain, in which reference TRBV9 and TRBJ2-2 provide the parts outside the CDR3, is DSGVTQTPKHLITATGQRVTLRCSPRSGDLSVYWYQQSLDQGLQFLIQYYNGEERAKGNILERFSAQQFPDLHSELNLSSLELGDSALYFCASSVAGGHTGELFFGEGSRLTVL.

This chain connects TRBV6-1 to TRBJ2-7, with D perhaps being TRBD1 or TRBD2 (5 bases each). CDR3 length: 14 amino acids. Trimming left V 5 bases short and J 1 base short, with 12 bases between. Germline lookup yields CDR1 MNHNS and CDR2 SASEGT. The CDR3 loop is CASSKGTGSYEQYF. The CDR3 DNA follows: TGTGCCAGCAGTAAAGGGACGGGATCCTACGAGCAGTACTTC.

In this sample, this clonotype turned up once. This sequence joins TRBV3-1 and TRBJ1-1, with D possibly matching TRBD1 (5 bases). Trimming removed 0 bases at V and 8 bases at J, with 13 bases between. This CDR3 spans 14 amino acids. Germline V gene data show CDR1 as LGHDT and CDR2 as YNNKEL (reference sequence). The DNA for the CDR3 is TGTGCCAGCAGCCAAGAAGGCAGGGTGGGGGAAGCTTTCTTT. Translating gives CASSQEGRVGEAFF.

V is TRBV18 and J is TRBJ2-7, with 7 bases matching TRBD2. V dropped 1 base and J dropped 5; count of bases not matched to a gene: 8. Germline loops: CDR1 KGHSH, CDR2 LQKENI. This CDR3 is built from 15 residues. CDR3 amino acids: CASSPRGLKQDEQYF. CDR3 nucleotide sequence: TGTGCCAGCTCACCACGGGGACTAAAGCAAGACGAGCAGTACTTC. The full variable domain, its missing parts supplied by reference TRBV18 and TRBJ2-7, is NAGVMQNPRHLVRRRGQEARLRCSPMKGHSHVYWYRQLPEEGLKFMVYLQKENIIDESGMPKERFSAEFPKEGPSILRIQQVVRGDSAAYFCASSPRGLKQDEQYFGPGTRLTVT.

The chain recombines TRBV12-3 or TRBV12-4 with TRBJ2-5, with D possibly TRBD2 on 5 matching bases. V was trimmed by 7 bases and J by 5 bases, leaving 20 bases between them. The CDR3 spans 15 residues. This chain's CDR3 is CASTQEKKRWETQYF. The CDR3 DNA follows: TGTGCCAGCACCCAAGAGAAGAAGCGGTGGGAGACCCAGTACTTC.

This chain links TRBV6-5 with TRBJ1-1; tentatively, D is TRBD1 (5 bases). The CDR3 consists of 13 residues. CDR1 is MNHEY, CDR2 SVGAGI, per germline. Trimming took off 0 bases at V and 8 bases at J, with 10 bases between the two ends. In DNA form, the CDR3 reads TGTGCCAGCAGTTACTCTGGGGCCCTGGAAGCTTTCTTT. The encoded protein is CASSYSGALEAFF.

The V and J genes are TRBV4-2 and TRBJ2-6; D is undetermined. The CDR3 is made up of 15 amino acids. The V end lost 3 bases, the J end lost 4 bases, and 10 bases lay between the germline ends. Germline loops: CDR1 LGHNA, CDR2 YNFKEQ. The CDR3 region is CASSQYGLGANVLTF. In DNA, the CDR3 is TGTGCCAGCAGCCAGTACGGCCTGGGGGCCAACGTCCTGACTTTC.

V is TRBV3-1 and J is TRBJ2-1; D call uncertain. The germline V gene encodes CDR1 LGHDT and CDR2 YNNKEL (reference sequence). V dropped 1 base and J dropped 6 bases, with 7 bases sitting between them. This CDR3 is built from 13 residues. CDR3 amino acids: CASSQGAPNEQFF. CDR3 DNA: TGTGCCAGCAGCCAAGGCGCGCCCAATGAGCAGTTCTTC.

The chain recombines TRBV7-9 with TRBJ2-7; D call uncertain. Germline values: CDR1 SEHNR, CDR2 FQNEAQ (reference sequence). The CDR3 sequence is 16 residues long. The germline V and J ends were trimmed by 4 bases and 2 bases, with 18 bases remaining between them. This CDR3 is CASSSLGQTTPYEQYF. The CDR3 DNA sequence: TGTGCCAGCAGCTCCCTAGGCCAAACAACCCCCTACGAGCAGTACTTC.

In DNA, the CDR3 is TGTGCCGTCCAGACTGGCACCACTGAAGCTTTCTTT. This sequence encodes CAVQTGTTEAFF. The chain uses TRBV10-3 and TRBJ1-1; no clear D gene. CDR1 ENHRY and CDR2 SYGVKD come from the germline V gene. The CDR3 covers 12 residues. The V and J ends lost 11 bases and 4 bases respectively, with 14 bases between them.

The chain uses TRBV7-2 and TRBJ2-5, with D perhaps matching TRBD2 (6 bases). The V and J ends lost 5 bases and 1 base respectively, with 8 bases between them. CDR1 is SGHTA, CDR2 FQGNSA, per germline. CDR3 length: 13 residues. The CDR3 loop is CASSPGLQETQYF. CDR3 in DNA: TGTGCCAGCAGCCCGGGACTCCAAGAGACCCAGTACTTC.